The T cell receptor (beta chain) described here comes from a study of PD-L1 blockade in urothelial cancer. About the research overall: Atezolizumab (1,200 mg intravenously every 3 weeks) began in about 2014 for patients.

Trimming removed 1 base at V and 6 bases at J, with 23 bases between. Germline V gene sequence: CDR1 GTSNPN, CDR2 SVGIG (reference sequence). The CDR3 spans 17 residues. Data came from immunoSEQ multiplex PCR; TCRdb stores just in-frame clones and leaves some out. The sample has some 41,000 clones, approximately 81% seen once. Time point denoted: peripheral blood 6 weeks after treatment start. The material sequenced was PBMCs, taken around atezolizumab (anti-PD-L1) treatment. The chain uses TRBV30 and TRBJ2-3; tentatively, D is TRBD2 (7 bases). This TCR derives from a man between 65 and 85 years old with urothelial cancer. CDR3 nucleotides: TGTGCCTGGAGTGCCAACCCAGGTGGGGGGGCGCGCGATACGCAGTATTTT. It encodes CAWSANPGGGARDTQYF.